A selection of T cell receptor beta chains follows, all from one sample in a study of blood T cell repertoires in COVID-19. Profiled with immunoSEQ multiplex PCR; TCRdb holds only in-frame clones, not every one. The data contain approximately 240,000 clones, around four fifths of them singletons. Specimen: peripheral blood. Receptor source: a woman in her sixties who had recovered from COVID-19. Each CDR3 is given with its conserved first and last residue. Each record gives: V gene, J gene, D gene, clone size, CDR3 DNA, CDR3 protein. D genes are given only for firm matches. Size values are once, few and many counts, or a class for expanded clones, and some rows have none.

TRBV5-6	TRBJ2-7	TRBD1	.	TGTGCCAGCAGCCTGGGACAGTCGTACGAGCAGTACTTC	CASSLGQSYEQYF
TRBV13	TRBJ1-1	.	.	TGTGCCAGCAGATGGCGAGGGTCGTTCGACACTGAAGCTTTCTTT	CASRWRGSFDTEAFF
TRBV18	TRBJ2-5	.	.	TGTGCCAGCTCACCACGCGCCCCAGGGAAGGACCAAGAGACCCAGTACTTC	CASSPRAPGKDQETQYF
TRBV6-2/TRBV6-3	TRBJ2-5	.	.	TGTGCCAGCAGTGACGGTGGGGGGGAGACCCAGTACTTC	CASSDGGGETQYF
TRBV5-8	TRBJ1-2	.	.	TGTGCCAGCAGCTGGGAGACTGACTATGGCTACACCTTC	CASSWETDYGYTF
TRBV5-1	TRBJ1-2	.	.	TGCGCCAGCAGCTTGGACAGTGACTATGGCTACACCTTC	CASSLDSDYGYTF
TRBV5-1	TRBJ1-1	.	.	TGCGCCAGCAGCCCATCGACAGGGAACACTGAAGCTTTCTTT	CASSPSTGNTEAFF
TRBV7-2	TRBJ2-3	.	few	TGTGCCAGCAGCTTAGCGTCAGGGGCGGATACGCAGTATTTT	CASSLASGADTQYF
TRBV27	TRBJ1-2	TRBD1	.	TGTGCCAGCAGTTTAAGGGCCGGGACAGCAAACTATGGCTACACCTTC	CASSLRAGTANYGYTF
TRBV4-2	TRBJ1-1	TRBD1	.	TGTGCCAGCAGCCAAGATTACAGGGGGCATGTAAACACTGAAGCTTTCTTT	CASSQDYRGHVNTEAFF
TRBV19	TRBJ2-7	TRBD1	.	TGTGCCAGTAGTATAGCCGGGACAGGGGCCTACGAGCAGTACTTC	CASSIAGTGAYEQYF
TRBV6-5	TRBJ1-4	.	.	TGTGCCACCCTGGCGGGGCCTAATGAAAAACTGTTTTTT	CATLAGPNEKLFF
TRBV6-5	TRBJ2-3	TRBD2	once	TGTGCCAGCGGGACGGGGGGGCCGAGCACAGATACGCAGTATTTT	CASGTGGPSTDTQYF